This TCR beta chain was profiled in a study of shared clonotypes between healthy human individuals. Profiled with immunoSEQ multiplex PCR; TCRdb holds only in-frame clones, not every one. The table shows about 2 million clones, with over 85% occurring only once. With V trimmed by 0 bases and J by 5 bases, 2 bases remained unmatched. This CDR3 comprises 13 residues. Germline CDR1 SGHDT, CDR2 YYEEEE. Naive CD8 cells comprised CD45RO-negative, CCR7-positively selected cells, excluding terminally differentiated effector memory CD45RA+ cells. The TCR comes from a man aged 18-30 years in good health. Source material: naive CD8+ T cells sorted from blood. J is TRBJ2-7 and V is TRBV5-6, with 7 bases aligning to TRBD2. The CDR3 nucleotides are TGTGCCAGCAGCTTGGGACTAGCCAACGAGCAGTACTTC. This codes for CASSLGLANEQYF.